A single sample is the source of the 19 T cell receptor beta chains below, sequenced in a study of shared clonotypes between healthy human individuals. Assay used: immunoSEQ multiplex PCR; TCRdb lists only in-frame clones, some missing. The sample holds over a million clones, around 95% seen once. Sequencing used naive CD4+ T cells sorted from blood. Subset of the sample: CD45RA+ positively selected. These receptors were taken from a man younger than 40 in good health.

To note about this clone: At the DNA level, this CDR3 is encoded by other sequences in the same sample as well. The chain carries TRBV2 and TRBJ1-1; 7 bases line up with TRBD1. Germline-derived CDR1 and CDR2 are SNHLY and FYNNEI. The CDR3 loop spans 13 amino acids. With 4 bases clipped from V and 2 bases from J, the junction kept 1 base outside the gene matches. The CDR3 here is CASSGQGNTEAFF. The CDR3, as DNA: TGTGCCAGCAGTGGACAGGGAAACACTGAAGCTTTCTTT.

CDR3 sequence: CAISYIGSEQYF. The DNA for the CDR3 is TGTGCCATCAGTTATATAGGGAGCGAGCAGTACTTC. V and J are TRBV10-3 and TRBJ2-7, with D perhaps TRBD2 (5 bases). This CDR3 comprises 12 residues. V was trimmed by 5 bases and J by 6 bases, leaving 11 bases between them. CDR1 and CDR2 (germline): ENHRY, SYGVKD.

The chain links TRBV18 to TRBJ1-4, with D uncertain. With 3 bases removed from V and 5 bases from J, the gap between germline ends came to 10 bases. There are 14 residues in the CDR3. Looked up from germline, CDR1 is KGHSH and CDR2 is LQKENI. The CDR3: CASSPLTQNEKLFF. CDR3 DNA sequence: TGTGCCAGCTCACCGTTGACACAGAATGAAAAACTGTTTTTT.

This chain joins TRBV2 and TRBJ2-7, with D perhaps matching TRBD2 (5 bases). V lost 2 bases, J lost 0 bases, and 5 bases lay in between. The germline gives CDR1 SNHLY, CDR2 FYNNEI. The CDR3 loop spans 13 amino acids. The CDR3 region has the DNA TGTGCCAGCAGTGAAACTAGCTCCTACGAGCAGTACTTC. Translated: CASSETSSYEQYF. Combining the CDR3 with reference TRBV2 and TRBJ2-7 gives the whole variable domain EPEVTQTPSHQVTQMGQEVILRCVPISNHLYFYWYRQILGQKVEFLVSFYNNEISEKSEIFDDQFSVERPDGSNFTLKIRSTKLEDSAMYFCASSETSSYEQYFGPGTRLTVT.

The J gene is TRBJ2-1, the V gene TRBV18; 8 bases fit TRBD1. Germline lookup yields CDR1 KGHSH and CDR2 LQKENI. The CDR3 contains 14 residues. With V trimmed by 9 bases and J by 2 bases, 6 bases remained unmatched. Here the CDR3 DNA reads TGTGCCAGTTCGACAGGGGTAACCTACAATGAGCAGTTCTTC. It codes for CASSTGVTYNEQFF.

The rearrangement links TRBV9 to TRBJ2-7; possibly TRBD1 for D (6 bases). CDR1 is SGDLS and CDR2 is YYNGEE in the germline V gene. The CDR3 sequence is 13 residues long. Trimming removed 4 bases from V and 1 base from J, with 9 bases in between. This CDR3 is CASSIGQSYEQYF. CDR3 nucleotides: TGTGCCAGCAGCATCGGACAGTCCTACGAGCAGTACTTC.

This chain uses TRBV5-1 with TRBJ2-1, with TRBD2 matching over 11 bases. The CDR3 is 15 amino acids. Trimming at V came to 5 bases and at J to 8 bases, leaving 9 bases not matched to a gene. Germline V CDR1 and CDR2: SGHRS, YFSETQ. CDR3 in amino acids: CASRRLAGTTDEQFF. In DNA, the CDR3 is TGCGCCAGCAGACGACTAGCGGGGACTACGGATGAGCAGTTCTTC.

The CDR3 region has the DNA TGCGCCAGCAGCCAAGGGTGGGTTGATCTCTACGAGCAGTACTTC. It encodes CASSQGWVDLYEQYF. The J gene is TRBJ2-7, the V gene TRBV4-1; the D is unclear. V gave up 1 base and J gave up 3 bases, with 13 bases separating them. The CDR3 contains 15 residues. Germline lookup yields CDR1 MGHRA and CDR2 YSYEKL.

The CDR3 sequence is CASSRAGGYEQYF. Written as DNA, the CDR3 is TGTGCCAGCAGCCGGGCTGGAGGATACGAGCAGTACTTC. The chain is built from TRBV13 and TRBJ2-7, with D perhaps matching TRBD2 (5 bases). Germline assignment: CDR1 PRHDT and CDR2 FYEKMQ (reference sequence). CDR3 length: 13 residues. V lost 5 bases, J lost 4 bases, and 12 bases lay in between.

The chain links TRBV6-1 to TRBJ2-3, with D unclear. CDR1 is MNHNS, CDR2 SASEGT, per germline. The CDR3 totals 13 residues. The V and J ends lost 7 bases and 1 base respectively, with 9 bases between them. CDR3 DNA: TGTGCCAGCATCTTCGGAGGCACAGATACGCAGTATTTT. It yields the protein CASIFGGTDTQYF.

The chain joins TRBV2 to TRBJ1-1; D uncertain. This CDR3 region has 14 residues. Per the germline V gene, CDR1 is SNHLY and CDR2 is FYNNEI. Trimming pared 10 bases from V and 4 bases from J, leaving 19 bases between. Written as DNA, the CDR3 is TGTGCCAACCAGGACCGAAACCGGGGCACTGAAGCTTTCTTT. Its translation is CANQDRNRGTEAFF.

CDR3 sequence: CATSRETGTGVMNTEAFF. The CDR3 DNA sequence: TGTGCCACCAGCAGAGAGACTGGGACAGGAGTCATGAACACTGAAGCTTTCTTT. The rearrangement joins TRBV15 to TRBJ1-1, with 8 positions matching TRBD1. The trim removed 0 bases at V and 0 bases at J, leaving 9 bases unmatched. This CDR3 is built from 18 residues. Germline V CDR1 and CDR2: LNHNV, YYDKDF (reference sequence).

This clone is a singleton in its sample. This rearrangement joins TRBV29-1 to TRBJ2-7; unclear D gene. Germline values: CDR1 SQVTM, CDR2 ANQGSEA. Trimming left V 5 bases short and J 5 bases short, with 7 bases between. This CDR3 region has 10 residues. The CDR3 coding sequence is TGCAGCGTTAACGGAGACGAGCAGTACTTC. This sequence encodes CSVNGDEQYF.

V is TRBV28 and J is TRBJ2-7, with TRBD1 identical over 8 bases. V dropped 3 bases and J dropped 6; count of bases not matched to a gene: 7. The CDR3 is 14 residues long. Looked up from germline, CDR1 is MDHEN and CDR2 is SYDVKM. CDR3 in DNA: TGTGCCAGCAGTTTGGACAGGGTCCGTCGCGAGCAGTACTTC. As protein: CASSLDRVRREQYF.

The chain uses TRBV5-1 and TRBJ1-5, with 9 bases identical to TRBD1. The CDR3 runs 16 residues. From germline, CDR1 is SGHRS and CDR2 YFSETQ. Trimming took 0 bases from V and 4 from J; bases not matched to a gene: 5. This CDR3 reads CASSLGWTGENQPQHF. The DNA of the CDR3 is TGCGCCAGCAGCTTGGGGTGGACAGGGGAAAATCAGCCCCAGCATTTT.

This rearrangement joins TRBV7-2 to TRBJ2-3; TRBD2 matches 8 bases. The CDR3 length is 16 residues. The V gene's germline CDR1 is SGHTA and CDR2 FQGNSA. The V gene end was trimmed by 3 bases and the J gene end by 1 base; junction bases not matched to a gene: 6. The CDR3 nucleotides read TGTGCCAGCAGCTTCTTACCAGCGGGGGGCACAGATACGCAGTATTTT. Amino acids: CASSFLPAGGTDTQYF.

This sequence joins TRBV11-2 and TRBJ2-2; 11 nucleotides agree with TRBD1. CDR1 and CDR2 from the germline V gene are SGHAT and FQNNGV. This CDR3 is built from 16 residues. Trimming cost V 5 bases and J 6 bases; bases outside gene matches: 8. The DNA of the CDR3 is TGTGCCAGCAGCAGCCGGGACAGGGGGTTCCCCGGGGAGCTGTTTTTT. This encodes CASSSRDRGFPGELFF.

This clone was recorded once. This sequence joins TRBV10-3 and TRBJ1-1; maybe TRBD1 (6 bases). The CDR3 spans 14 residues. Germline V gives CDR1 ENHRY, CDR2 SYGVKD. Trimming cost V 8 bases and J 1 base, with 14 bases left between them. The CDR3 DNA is TGTGCCATCGGGGGCACGGGGGAGAACACTGAAGCTTTCTTT. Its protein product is CAIGGTGENTEAFF.

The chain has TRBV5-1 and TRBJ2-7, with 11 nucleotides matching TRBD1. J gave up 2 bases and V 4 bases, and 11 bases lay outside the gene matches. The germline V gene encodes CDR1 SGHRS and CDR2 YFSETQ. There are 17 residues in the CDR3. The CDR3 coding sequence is TGCGCCAGCAGCCCCAGACCCCCGGGACAGGGGGCCTACGAGCAGTACTTC. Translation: CASSPRPPGQGAYEQYF.